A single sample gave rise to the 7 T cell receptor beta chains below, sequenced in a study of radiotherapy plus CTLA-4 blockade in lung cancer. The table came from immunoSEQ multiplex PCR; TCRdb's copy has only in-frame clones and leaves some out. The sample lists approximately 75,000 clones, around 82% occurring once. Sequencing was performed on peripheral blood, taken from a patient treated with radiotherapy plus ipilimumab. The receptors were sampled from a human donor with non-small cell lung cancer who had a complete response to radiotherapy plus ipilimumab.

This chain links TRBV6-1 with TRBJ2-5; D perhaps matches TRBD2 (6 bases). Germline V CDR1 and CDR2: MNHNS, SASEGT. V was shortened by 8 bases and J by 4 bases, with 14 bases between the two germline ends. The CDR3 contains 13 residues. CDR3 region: CASPQEGVETQYF. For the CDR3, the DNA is TGTGCCAGCCCCCAGGAGGGCGTAGAGACCCAGTACTTC.

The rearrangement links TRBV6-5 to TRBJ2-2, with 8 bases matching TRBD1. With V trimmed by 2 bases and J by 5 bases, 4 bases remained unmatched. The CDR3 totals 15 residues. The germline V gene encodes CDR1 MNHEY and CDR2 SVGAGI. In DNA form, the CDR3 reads TGTGCCAGCAGTTACCAGGGGGCGAGGACCGGGGAGCTGTTTTTT. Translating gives CASSYQGARTGELFF.

CDR3 protein: CASSIVTRELFF. The CDR3 DNA reads as TGTGCCAGTAGTATAGTGACCAGGGAGCTGTTTTTT. The rearrangement joins TRBV19 to TRBJ2-2; D is undetermined. Trimming took 1 base from V and 9 from J, leaving 6 bases between them. Germline lookup yields CDR1 LNHDA and CDR2 SQIVND (reference sequence). This CDR3 spans 12 amino acids.

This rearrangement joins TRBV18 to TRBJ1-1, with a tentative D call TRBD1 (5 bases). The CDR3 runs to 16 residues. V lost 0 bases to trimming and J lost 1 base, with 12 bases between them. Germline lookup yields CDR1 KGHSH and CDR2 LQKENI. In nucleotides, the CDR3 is TGTGCCAGCTCACCACCTACCGGGACGGGGAACACTGAAGCTTTCTTT. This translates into CASSPPTGTGNTEAFF. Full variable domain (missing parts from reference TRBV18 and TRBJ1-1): NAGVMQNPRHLVRRRGQEARLRCSPMKGHSHVYWYRQLPEEGLKFMVYLQKENIIDESGMPKERFSAEFPKEGPSILRIQQVVRGDSAAYFCASSPPTGTGNTEAFFGQGTRLTVV.

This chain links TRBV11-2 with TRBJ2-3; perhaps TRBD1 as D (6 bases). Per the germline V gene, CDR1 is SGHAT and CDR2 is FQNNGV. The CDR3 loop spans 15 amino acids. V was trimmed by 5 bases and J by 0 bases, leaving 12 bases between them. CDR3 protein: CASSLRDTSTDTQYF. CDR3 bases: TGTGCCAGCAGCCTCCGGGACACTAGCACAGATACGCAGTATTTT.

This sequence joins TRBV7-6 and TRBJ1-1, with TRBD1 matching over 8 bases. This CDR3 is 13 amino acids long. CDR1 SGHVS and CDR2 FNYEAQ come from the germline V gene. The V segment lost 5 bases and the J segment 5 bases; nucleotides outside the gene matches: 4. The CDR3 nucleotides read TGTGCCAGCAGCACGACAGGGGAGACTGAAGCTTTCTTT. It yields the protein CASSTTGETEAFF.

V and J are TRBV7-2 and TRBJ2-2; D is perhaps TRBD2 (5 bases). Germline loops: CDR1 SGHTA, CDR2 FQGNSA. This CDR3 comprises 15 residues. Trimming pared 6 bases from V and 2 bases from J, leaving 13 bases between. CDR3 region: CASRAGLGNTGELFF. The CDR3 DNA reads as TGTGCCAGCAGGGCAGGACTTGGAAACACCGGGGAGCTGTTTTTT.